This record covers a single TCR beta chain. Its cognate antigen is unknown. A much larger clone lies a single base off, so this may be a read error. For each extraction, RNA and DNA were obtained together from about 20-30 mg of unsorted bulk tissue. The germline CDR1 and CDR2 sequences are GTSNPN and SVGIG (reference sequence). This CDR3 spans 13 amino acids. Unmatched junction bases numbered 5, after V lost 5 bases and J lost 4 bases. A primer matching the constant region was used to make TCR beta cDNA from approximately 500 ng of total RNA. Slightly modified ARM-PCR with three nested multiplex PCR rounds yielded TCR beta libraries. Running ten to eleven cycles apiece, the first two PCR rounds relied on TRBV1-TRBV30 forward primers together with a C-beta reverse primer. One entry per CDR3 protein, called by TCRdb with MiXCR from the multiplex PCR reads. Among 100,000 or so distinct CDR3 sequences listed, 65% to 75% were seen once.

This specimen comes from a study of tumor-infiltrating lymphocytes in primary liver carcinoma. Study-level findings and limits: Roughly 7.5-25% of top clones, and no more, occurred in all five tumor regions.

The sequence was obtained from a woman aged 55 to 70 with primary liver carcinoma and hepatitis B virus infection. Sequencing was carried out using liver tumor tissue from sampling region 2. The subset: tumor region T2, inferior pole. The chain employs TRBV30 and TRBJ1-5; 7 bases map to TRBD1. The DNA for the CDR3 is TGTGCCTGGGGGGGACAGTCGAATCAGCCCCAGCATTTT. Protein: CAWGGQSNQPQHF. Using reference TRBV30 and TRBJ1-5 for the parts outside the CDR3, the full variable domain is SQTIHQWPATLVQPVGSPLSLECTVEGTSNPNLYWYRQAAGRGLQLLFYSVGIGQISSEVPQNLSASRPQDRQFILSSKKLLLSDSGFYLCAWGGQSNQPQHFGDGTRLSIL.